Described below is a single TCR beta chain sequence and its context. The sample originates from a study of blood T cell repertoires in COVID-19. Overall study context: Researchers got acute and convalescent COVID-19 samples from the United States, Italy and Spain. Nucleic acid was either cDNA or gDNA, and it came from T cells, B-cell-depleted T cells, or PBMCs.

Generated by immunoSEQ multiplex PCR, the TCRdb table keeps only in-frame clones and is missing some. The data show about 89,000 clones, 60% to 80% seen once. After removal of 5 bases from V and 7 bases from J, the junction contained 12 bases not matched to a gene. The CDR3 runs 16 residues. Germline V gene data show CDR1 as SNHLY and CDR2 as FYNNEI. Sequencing was carried out using peripheral blood. The chain is built from TRBV2 and TRBJ2-1; TRBD2 agrees at 9 bases. The TCR sequence derives from a woman over 75 with acute or convalescent COVID-19. CDR3 in amino acids: CASSLQRGAFENEQFF. The CDR3 DNA is TGTGCCAGCAGTCTACAGCGGGGGGCCTTTGAAAATGAGCAGTTCTTC. The whole variable domain, filled in from reference TRBV2 and TRBJ2-1, reads EPEVTQTPSHQVTQMGQEVILRCVPISNHLYFYWYRQILGQKVEFLVSFYNNEISEKSEIFDDQFSVERPDGSNFTLKIRSTKLEDSAMYFCASSLQRGAFENEQFFGPGTRLTVL.